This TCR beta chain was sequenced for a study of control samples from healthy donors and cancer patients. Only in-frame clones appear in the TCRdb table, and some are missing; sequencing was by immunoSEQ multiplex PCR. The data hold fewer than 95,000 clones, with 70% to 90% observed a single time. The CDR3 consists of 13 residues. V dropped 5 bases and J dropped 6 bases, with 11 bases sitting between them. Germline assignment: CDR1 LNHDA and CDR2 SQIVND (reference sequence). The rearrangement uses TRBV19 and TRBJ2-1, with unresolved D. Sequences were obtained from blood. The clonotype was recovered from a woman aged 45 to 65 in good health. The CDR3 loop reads CASSANLGNEQFF. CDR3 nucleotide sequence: TGTGCCAGTAGTGCCAACCTAGGCAATGAGCAGTTCTTC.